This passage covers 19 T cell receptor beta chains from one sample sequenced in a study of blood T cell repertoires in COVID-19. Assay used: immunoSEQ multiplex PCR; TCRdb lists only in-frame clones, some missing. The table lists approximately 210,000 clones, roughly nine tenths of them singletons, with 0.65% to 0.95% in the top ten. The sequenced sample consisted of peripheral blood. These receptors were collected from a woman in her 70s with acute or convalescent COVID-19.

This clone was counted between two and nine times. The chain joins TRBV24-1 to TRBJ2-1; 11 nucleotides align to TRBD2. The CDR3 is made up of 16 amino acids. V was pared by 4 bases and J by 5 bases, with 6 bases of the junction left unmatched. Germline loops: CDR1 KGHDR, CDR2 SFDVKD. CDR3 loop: CATSDPTSGKDNEQFF. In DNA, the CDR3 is TGTGCCACCAGTGACCCGACTAGCGGGAAAGACAATGAGCAGTTCTTC.

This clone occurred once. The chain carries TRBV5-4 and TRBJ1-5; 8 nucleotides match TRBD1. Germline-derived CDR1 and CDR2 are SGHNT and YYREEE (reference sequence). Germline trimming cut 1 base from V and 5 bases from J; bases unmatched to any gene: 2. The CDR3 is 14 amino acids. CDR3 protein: CASSLTGGDQPQHF. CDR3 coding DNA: TGTGCCAGCAGCTTGACAGGGGGGGATCAGCCCCAGCATTTT.

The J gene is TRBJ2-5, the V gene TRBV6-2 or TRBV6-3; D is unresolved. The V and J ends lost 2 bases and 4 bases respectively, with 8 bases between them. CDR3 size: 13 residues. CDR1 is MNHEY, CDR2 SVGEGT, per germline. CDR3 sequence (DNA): TGTGCCAGCAGTTACCTCGTCGTAGAGACCCAGTACTTC. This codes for CASSYLVVETQYF.

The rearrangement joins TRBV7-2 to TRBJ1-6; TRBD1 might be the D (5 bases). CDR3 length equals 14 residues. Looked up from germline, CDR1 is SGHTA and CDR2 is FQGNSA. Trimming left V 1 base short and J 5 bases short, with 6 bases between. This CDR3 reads CASSLDRNNSPLHF. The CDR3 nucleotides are TGTGCCAGCAGCTTAGACAGGAATAATTCACCCCTCCACTTT. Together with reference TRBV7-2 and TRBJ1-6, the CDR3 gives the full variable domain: GAGVSQSPSNKVTEKGKDVELRCDPISGHTALYWYRQSLGQGLEFLIYFQGNSAPDKSGLPSDRFSAERTGGSVSTLTIQRTQQEDSAVYLCASSLDRNNSPLHFGNGTRLTVT.

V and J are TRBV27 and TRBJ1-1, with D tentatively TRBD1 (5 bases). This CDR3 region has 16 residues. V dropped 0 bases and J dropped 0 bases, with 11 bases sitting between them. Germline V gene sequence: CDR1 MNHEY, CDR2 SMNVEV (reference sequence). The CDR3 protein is CASSLSARVMNTEAFF. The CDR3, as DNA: TGTGCCAGCAGTTTATCGGCCAGGGTTATGAACACTGAAGCTTTCTTT.

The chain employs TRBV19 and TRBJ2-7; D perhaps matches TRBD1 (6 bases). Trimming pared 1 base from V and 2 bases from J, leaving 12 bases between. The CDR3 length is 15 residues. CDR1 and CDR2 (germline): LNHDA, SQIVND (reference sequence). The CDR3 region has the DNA TGTGCCAGTAGTATAGTGAGGACAGCTACCTACGAGCAGTACTTC. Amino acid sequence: CASSIVRTATYEQYF.

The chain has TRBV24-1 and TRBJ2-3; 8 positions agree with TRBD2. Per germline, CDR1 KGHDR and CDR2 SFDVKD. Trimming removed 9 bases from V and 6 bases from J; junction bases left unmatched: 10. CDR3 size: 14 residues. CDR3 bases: TGTGCCACCTCTGTAGCGGGGCCGGGGGATACGCAGTATTTT. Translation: CATSVAGPGDTQYF.

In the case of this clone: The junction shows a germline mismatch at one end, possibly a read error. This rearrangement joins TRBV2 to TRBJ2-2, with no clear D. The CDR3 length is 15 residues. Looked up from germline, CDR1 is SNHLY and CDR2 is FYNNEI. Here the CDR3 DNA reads TGTGCAAGCAGCCCAGCGTCCGGCCCGACCGGGGAGCTGTTTTTT. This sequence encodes CASSPASGPTGELFF.

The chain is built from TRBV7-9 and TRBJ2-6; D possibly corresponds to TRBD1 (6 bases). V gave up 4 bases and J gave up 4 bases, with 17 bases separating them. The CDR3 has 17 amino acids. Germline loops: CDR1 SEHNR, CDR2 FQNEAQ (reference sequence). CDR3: CASSSGMGASGANVLTF. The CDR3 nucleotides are TGTGCCAGCAGCTCTGGGATGGGGGCGTCAGGGGCCAACGTCCTGACTTTC.

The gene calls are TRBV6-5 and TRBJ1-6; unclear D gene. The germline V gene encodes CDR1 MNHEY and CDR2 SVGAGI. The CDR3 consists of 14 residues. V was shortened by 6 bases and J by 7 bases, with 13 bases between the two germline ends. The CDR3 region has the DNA TGTGCCAGCAGCCCGGGTCCCCAGAATTCACCCCTCCACTTT. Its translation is CASSPGPQNSPLHF.

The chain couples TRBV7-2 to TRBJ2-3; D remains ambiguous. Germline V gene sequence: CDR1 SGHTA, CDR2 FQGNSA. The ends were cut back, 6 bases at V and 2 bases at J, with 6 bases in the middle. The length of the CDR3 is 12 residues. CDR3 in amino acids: CASRHYTDTQYF. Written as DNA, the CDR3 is TGTGCCAGCAGACATTACACAGATACGCAGTATTTT.

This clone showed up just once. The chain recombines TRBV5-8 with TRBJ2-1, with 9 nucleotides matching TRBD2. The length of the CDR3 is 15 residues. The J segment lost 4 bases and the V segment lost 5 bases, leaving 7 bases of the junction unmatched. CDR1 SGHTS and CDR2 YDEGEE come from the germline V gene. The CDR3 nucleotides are TGTGCCAGCAGGGGGATAGCGGGAGCGTACAATGAGCAGTTCTTC. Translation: CASRGIAGAYNEQFF.

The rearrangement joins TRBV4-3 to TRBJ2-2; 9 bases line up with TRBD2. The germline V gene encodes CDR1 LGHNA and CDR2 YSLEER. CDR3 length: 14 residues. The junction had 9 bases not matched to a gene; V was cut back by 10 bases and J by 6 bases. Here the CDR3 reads CATRALAGSGELFF. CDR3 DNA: TGCGCCACGAGGGCCCTAGCGGGATCCGGGGAGCTGTTTTTT.

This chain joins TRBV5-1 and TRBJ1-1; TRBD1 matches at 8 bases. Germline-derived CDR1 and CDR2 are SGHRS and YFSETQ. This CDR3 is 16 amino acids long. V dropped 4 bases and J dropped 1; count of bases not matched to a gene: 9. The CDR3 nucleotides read TGCGCCAGCAGCCTCAGACAGGGGTGGGGGAACACTGAAGCTTTCTTT. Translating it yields CASSLRQGWGNTEAFF.

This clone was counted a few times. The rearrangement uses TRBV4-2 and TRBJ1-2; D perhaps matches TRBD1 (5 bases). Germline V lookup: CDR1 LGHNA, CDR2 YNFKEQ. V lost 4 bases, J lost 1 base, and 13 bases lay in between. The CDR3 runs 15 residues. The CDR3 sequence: CASSPLGGINYGYTF. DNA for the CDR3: TGTGCCAGCAGCCCCCTCGGGGGGATTAACTATGGCTACACCTTC.

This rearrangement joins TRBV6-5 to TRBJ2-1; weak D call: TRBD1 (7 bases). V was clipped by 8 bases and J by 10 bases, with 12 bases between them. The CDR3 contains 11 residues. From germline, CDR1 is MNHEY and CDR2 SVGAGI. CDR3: CASEGAGEQFF. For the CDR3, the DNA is TGTGCCAGCGAGGGGGCGGGAGAGCAGTTCTTC.

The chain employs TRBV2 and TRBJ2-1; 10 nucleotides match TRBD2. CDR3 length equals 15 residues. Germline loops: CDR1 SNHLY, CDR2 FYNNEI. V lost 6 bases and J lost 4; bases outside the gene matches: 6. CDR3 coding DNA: TGTGCCAGCAGCTCCTGGACTAGCGGTTACAATGAGCAGTTCTTC. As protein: CASSSWTSGYNEQFF. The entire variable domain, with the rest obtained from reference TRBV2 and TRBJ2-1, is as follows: EPEVTQTPSHQVTQMGQEVILRCVPISNHLYFYWYRQILGQKVEFLVSFYNNEISEKSEIFDDQFSVERPDGSNFTLKIRSTKLEDSAMYFCASSSWTSGYNEQFFGPGTRLTVL.

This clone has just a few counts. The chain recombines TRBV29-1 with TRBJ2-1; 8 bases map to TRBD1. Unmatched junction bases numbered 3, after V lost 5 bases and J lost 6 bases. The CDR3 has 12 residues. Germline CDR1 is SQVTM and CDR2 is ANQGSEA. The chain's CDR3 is CSVRQGINEQFF. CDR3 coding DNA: TGCAGCGTTCGACAGGGGATCAATGAGCAGTTCTTC.

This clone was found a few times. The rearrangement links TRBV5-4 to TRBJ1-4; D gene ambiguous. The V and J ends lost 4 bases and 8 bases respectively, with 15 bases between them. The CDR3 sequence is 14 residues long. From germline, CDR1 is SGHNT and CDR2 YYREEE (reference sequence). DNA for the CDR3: TGTGCCAGCAGCCTTGGGTGGCCGGGAGAAAAACTGTTTTTT. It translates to CASSLGWPGEKLFF.